The 18 T cell receptor beta chains reported below all come from one sample, sequenced in a study of blood T cell repertoires in COVID-19. Using immunoSEQ multiplex PCR, the repertoire was profiled, and TCRdb retains in-frame clones only, with some absent. The data show 140,000 to 150,000 clones, approximately 80% seen once. Sequenced sample: peripheral blood. The source is a man in his sixties with active or convalescent COVID-19.

CDR3 sequence: CASSLGASGTYNEQFF. The CDR3, as DNA: TGTGCCAGCAGCTTGGGCGCTAGCGGTACCTACAATGAGCAGTTCTTC. The chain has TRBV11-2 and TRBJ2-1; TRBD2 matches at 7 bases. Germline V CDR1 and CDR2: SGHAT, FQNNGV. The CDR3 has 16 residues. Trimming removed 3 bases from V and 2 bases from J; junction bases left unmatched: 7. The whole variable domain, filled in from reference TRBV11-2 and TRBJ2-1, reads EAGVAQSPRYKIIEKRQSVAFWCNPISGHATLYWYQQILGQGPKLLIQFQNNGVVDDSQLPKDRFSAERLKGVDSTLKIQPAKLEDSAVYLCASSLGASGTYNEQFFGPGTRLTVL.

The chain joins TRBV2 to TRBJ1-2; D may be TRBD1 (5 bases). Germline lookup yields CDR1 SNHLY and CDR2 FYNNEI. Deletions cut 3 bases from V and 2 bases from J, with 7 bases between. The CDR3 spans 13 residues. This CDR3 reads CASSDQGNYGYTF. CDR3 DNA: TGTGCCAGCAGTGACCAGGGAAACTATGGCTACACCTTC. The variable domain in full, completed from reference TRBV2 and TRBJ1-2, reads EPEVTQTPSHQVTQMGQEVILRCVPISNHLYFYWYRQILGQKVEFLVSFYNNEISEKSEIFDDQFSVERPDGSNFTLKIRSTKLEDSAMYFCASSDQGNYGYTFGSGTRLTVV.

The J gene is TRBJ2-2, the V gene TRBV7-2; 12 bases fit TRBD2. The CDR3 consists of 17 residues. Losses at the gene ends were 5 bases for V and 6 bases for J; bases not matched to a gene: 10. Germline values: CDR1 SGHTA, CDR2 FQGNSA. CDR3 region: CASSRQAGLAGSGELFF. The CDR3 region has the DNA TGTGCCAGCAGCAGACAAGCCGGACTAGCGGGATCCGGGGAGCTGTTTTTT.

The genes are TRBV6-5 and TRBJ1-1, with a weak D call TRBD1 (5 bases). Germline V lookup: CDR1 MNHEY, CDR2 SVGAGI. The ends were cut back, 7 bases at V and 6 bases at J, with 15 bases in the middle. The CDR3 extends over 13 amino acids. The CDR3 here is CASTSTVLAEAFF. The CDR3 bases are TGTGCCAGCACCTCGACAGTTTTAGCTGAAGCTTTCTTT.

This chain joins TRBV2 and TRBJ2-1, with D maybe TRBD1 (5 bases). The CDR3 contains 15 residues. Germline values: CDR1 SNHLY, CDR2 FYNNEI. V was cut by 6 bases and J by 7 bases, with 19 bases left in between. For the CDR3, the DNA is TGTGCCAGCAGCCAGGACAACCTGGGAATAAATGAGCAGTTCTTC. It yields the protein CASSQDNLGINEQFF.

This chain uses TRBV29-1 with TRBJ2-3, with TRBD2 matching 9 bases. J was trimmed by 2 bases and V by 2 bases; bases with no gene match: 5. Germline V lookup: CDR1 SQVTM, CDR2 ANQGSEA. The CDR3 is 15 amino acids. The DNA of the CDR3 is TGCAGCGTTGAATTAGCTAGCGGGAACACAGATACGCAGTATTTT. Encoded protein: CSVELASGNTDTQYF.

The gene calls are TRBV6-1 and TRBJ1-2; D remains ambiguous. Germline V gene sequence: CDR1 MNHNS, CDR2 SASEGT. This CDR3 has 14 amino acids. The germline V and J ends were trimmed by 0 bases and 10 bases, with 15 bases remaining between them. CDR3 DNA sequence: TGTGCCAGCAGTGAAGCACCTACCCCTATAGACTACACCTTC. It translates to CASSEAPTPIDYTF.

The CDR3, as DNA: TGTGCCAGCAGCTTAGTTCCGGAGGACGGCACCGGGGAGCTGTTTTTT. It specifies CASSLVPEDGTGELFF. V is TRBV7-9 and J is TRBJ2-2; a possible D gene is TRBD2 (5 bases). Germline CDR1 reads SEHNR; CDR2 reads FQNEAQ (reference sequence). The CDR3 covers 16 residues. V was shortened by 1 base and J by 4 bases, with 13 bases between the two germline ends.

The chain has TRBV6-2 or TRBV6-3 and TRBJ1-5; the D gene is possibly TRBD1 (6 bases). Germline values: CDR1 MNHEY, CDR2 SVGEGT. Deletions cut 5 bases from V and 6 bases from J, with 14 bases between. This CDR3 contains 14 residues. The CDR3, as DNA: TGTGCCAGCAGTCAACAGGGTCTAATTCAGCCCCAGCATTTT. This encodes CASSQQGLIQPQHF.

This clone was recorded once. The J gene is TRBJ2-1, the V gene TRBV30, with TRBD2 matching over 9 bases. CDR1 is GTSNPN, CDR2 SVGIG, per germline (reference sequence). Trimming cost V 1 base and J 8 bases; bases outside gene matches: 3. The CDR3 consists of 13 residues. This chain's CDR3 is CAWSGTSVDEQFF. DNA for the CDR3: TGTGCCTGGAGTGGGACTAGCGTTGATGAGCAGTTCTTC.

This clone was seen a handful of times. V and J are TRBV2 and TRBJ1-2, with no clear D. V lost 1 base to trimming and J lost 4 bases, with 10 bases between them. This CDR3 comprises 14 residues. Germline assignment: CDR1 SNHLY and CDR2 FYNNEI. The CDR3: CASSEDVGGYGYTF. The CDR3 nucleotides read TGTGCCAGCAGTGAAGATGTTGGAGGCTATGGCTACACCTTC.

A remark on this clone: Other DNA sequences of this sample code for an identical CDR3. This chain's CDR3 is CASSYGGSYGYTF. The CDR3 bases are TGTGCCAGCAGTTACGGGGGCAGCTATGGCTACACCTTC. The chain joins TRBV6-5 to TRBJ1-2, with D tentatively TRBD1 (6 bases). This CDR3 comprises 13 residues. The V gene lost 2 bases and the J gene lost 4 bases, with 8 bases spanning the gap. Looked up from germline, CDR1 is MNHEY and CDR2 is SVGAGI.

This clone was observed once. V gene TRBV6-2 or TRBV6-3 combines with J gene TRBJ2-1; 10 bases are shared with TRBD2. The CDR3 is made up of 16 amino acids. Per germline, CDR1 MNHEY and CDR2 SVGEGT. The V and J ends lost 5 bases and 5 bases, in that order; junction bases with no gene match: 9. The CDR3 DNA sequence: TGTGCCAGCAGTAAGGGGGCTAGCGGGAGCCACAATGAGCAGTTCTTC. This sequence encodes CASSKGASGSHNEQFF.

This CDR3 is CASSSRVNYNEQFF. The CDR3 region has the DNA TGTGCCAGCAGCTCCAGGGTGAACTACAATGAGCAGTTCTTC. The chain employs TRBV7-2 and TRBJ2-1; a possible D gene is TRBD1 (5 bases). CDR1 SGHTA and CDR2 FQGNSA come from the germline V gene. This CDR3 is 14 amino acids long. Trimming pared 4 bases from V and 3 bases from J, leaving 10 bases between.

V and J are TRBV5-4 and TRBJ1-3; D remains unclear. V was shortened by 0 bases and J by 0 bases, with 10 bases between the two germline ends. CDR3 length equals 16 residues. The germline V gene has CDR1 SGHNT and CDR2 YYREEE (reference sequence). The DNA of the CDR3 is TGTGCCAGCAGCTTGGCTGTTCAGAACTCTGGAAACACCATATATTTT. It specifies CASSLAVQNSGNTIYF.

This sequence joins TRBV7-2 and TRBJ1-2; the D is unclear. In germline, CDR1 is SGHTA, CDR2 FQGNSA. This CDR3 contains 13 residues. The ends were cut back, 1 base at V and 7 bases at J, with 10 bases in the middle. CDR3 DNA: TGTGCCAGCAGCTTAGACGGGGTTGGTGGCTACACCTTC. Its translation: CASSLDGVGGYTF.

Concerning this clone itself: The junction and the germline gene differ at one end; a read error may be behind it. CDR3 sequence (DNA): TGTGCTAGCAGCTTATTCCGGGGAGAAAAACTGTTTTTT. Its protein product is CASSLFRGEKLFF. The chain carries TRBV7-7 and TRBJ1-4; D is ambiguous. Germline V lookup: CDR1 SSHAT, CDR2 FNYEAQ (reference sequence). This CDR3 region has 13 residues.

This clone was counted a single time. The rearrangement joins TRBV4-3 to TRBJ1-1; 11 bases align to TRBD1. Per the germline V gene, CDR1 is LGHNA and CDR2 is YSLEER. With V trimmed by 3 bases and J by 11 bases, 11 bases remained unmatched. The CDR3 runs to 15 residues. CDR3 sequence (DNA): TGCGCCAGCAGCCAGCCGACTGGACAGGGGGCGGGTGCTTTCTTT. Translating gives CASSQPTGQGAGAFF.